This T cell receptor beta chain was sequenced for a study of blood T cell repertoires in COVID-19 (dated by TCRdb to about 2020). In the study overall: Collaborator samples came from the United States, Italy and Spain and covered acute and convalescent phases of COVID-19. The prospective study material was composed of cDNA or gDNA derived from T cells, B-cell-depleted T cells, or PBMCs. The dataset comprised deeply sampled blood TCRbeta repertoires from subjects exposed to, actively infected with, or recovered from COVID-19. The repertoires were released in a freely available public database intended as a resource for research on the immune response to SARS-CoV-2. The samples were drawn from the first 160 participants of the ongoing ImmuneRACE study and from 950 to 1,500 subjects provided by 6 global collaborators. Sample metadata almost always included a de-identified subject ID, COVID-19 status, age in years and sex. HLA class I and class II types, where available, came from metadata supplied by the sample provider rather than from assay-based typing.

Study-wide conclusions, independent of this receptor: The amount of clinical and demographic metadata varied by source and participant and was provided uncurated.

Relative to germline, V is 7 bases shorter and J is 3 bases shorter, with 21 bases between their ends. The germline V gene encodes CDR1 MNHEY and CDR2 SMNVEV (reference sequence). The cysteine opens and the phenylalanine closes a CDR3 of 16 amino acids. Only the CDR3 part of the read is kept: 48 bases, read in frame from the first base. The immunoSEQ Assay, a bias-controlled multiplex PCR, was used to amplify TCRbeta CDR3 regions from genomic DNA. The study's processing was this. Nucleated cell counts per sample were estimated from amplification of reference gene primers within the assay. Sequence reads were collapsed and filtered to measure the absolute abundance of every unique TCRbeta CDR3 rearrangement. Productive Simpson clonality was computed per sample as the square root of Simpson's diversity index over productive rearrangements. Entries here come from immuneACCESS through TCRdb and include only in-frame sequences with V and J called. Some clones fail to appear in such tables; in the studies checked, an unresolved V gene covers under half of the shortfall, and the cause of the remainder is unknown. The DNA gave D and trimming, while V, J and clone size come from that table. For this sample the table gives fewer than 400,000 clones, of which around 85% were detected only once. The ten largest clones capture roughly 3.9% of the sample.

About this clone itself: This receptor's antigen is unknown. Per-nucleotide qualities are absent, and no much larger clonotype sits a single base away.

Collaborating institutions collected whole blood in K2EDTA tubes following their own protocols. Collaborator samples were shipped for TCRbeta analysis as frozen whole blood, isolated PBMCs, or DNA extracted from either sample type. The chain couples TRBV27 to TRBJ1-1; TRBD1 is a weak D gene call, 5 bases matching. Sequencing input: peripheral blood. The TCR originated in a woman younger than 35 with acute or convalescent COVID-19. The CDR3 protein sequence reads: CASTPLGLGLDTEAFF. The nucleotide sequence reads TGTGCCAGCACCCCCTTGGGCCTGGGGCTGGACACTGAAGCTTTCTTT.